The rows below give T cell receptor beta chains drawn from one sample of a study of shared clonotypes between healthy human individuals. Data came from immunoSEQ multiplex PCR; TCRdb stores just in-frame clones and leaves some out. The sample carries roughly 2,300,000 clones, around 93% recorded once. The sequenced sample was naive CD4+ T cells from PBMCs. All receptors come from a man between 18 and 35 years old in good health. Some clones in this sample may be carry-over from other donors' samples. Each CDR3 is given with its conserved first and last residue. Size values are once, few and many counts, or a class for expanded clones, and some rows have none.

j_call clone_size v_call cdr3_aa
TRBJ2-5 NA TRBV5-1 CASSLGVSEPRETQYF
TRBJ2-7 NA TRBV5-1 CASSSGTGGSYEQYF
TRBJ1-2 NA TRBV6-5 CASSSGPNYGYTF
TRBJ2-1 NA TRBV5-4 CASSLAPVNSYNEQFF
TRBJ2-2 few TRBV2 CASSAGGAGTGELFF
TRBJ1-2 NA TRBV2 CASMTGTNYGYTF
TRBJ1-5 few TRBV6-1 CASKTVNNQPQHF
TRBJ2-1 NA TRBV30 CAWSATSGTRYNEQFF
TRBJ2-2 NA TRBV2 CASGRGRAPGELFF
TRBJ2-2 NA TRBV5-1 CASRGDREGGELFF
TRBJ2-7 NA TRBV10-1 CASSESGRAYEQYF
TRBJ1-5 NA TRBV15 CATRTRREGQPQHF
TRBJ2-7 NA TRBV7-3 CASSPEAGPKYEQYF
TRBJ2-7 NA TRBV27 CASSFLTGSDEQYF
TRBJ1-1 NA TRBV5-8 CASSWRGLGDTEAFF
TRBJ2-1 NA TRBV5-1 CASSFTFSGEDEQFF
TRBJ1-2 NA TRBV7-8 CASSSQRGGSNYGYTF
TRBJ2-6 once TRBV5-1 CASSPRGVAGANVLTF
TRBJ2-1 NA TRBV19 CASQTWGGDEQFF
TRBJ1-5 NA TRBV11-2 CASSLNVGPYQPQHF
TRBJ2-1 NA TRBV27 CASRDRGNEQFF
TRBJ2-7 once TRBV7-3 CASSPSGAAYEQYF
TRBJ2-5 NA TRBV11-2 CASSSGTSGRQETQYF
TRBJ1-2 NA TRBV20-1 CSATTSYGYTF
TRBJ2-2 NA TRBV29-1 CSATGTANTGELFF
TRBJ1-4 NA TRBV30 CAWRRQGEKLFF
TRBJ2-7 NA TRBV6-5 CASSTTYEQYF
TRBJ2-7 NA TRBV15 CATSRDAYGAYEQYF
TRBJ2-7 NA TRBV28 CASSFIGQGAHEQYF
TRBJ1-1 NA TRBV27 CASSYGWAGDTEAFF
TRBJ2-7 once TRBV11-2 CASSLEPSSYEQYF
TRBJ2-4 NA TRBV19 CASSPRDRGFVNNF
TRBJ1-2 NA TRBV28 CASSVFPGIGYTF
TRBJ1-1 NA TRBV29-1 CSVEGKMKTEAFF
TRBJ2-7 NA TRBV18 CASSPGTGALYEQYF
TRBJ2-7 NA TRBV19 CASSIEARSEQYF
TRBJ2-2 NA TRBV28 CASSLETGELFF
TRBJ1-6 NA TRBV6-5 CASSYTGLRVDSPLHF
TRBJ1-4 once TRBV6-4 CASSEPDSPTNEKLFF
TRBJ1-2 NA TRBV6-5 CASRPQGSGNYGYTF
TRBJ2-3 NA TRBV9 CASSALRGADTQYF
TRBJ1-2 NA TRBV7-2 CASSLVSVESPPIF
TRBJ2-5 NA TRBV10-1 CASSESLAGGQETQYF
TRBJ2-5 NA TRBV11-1 CASSSGWQETQYF
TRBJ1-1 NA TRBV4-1 CASSQDARRPPGAFF
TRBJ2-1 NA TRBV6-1 CASSEHWENEQFF
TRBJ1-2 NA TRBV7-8 CASSLAGVPGGYTF
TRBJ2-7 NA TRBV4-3 CASSQSRYSYEQYF
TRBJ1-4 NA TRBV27 CASSKGTGPEKLFF
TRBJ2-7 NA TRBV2 CASYAEEGAYEQYF
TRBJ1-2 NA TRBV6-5 CASRPRGGSYGYTF
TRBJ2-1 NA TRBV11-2 CASSTFRGGPSSYNEQFF
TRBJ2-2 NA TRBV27 CASSFRPTERNTGELFF
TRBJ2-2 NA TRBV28 CASSFRTSGWRNSGELFF